The 24 T cell receptor beta chains reported below all come from one sample, sequenced in a study of yellow fever vaccine responses in identical twins (dated by TCRdb to 2017 to 2018). The library was made by RT-PCR. The data were produced on an Illumina HiSeq 2500. Using fastp at Q25 and MiXCR, TCRdb reprocessed the public reads and kept productive beta chains. Rows are combined by CDR3 protein, so each entry shows the most common genes and DNA. Here the sample has around 5,800 distinct CDR3 sequences; 60% to 80% occur a single time. The ten largest clones add up to more than 4% of the sample. The source material was T cells from blood (PBMCs), unsorted or a sorted subset (not recorded which), sampled before or after yellow fever vaccination (not recorded which). These receptors were taken from a woman aged 18-30 years who received the yellow fever vaccine. Donor details come from another sample of the same person, matched by shared clones.

This chain connects TRBV30 to TRBJ1-6; no clear D gene. Germline CDR1 GTSNPN, CDR2 SVGIG (reference sequence). The V end lost 1 base, the J end lost 12 bases, and 16 bases lay between the germline ends. The CDR3 is made up of 14 amino acids. The CDR3 protein is CAWSEGGVSLPLHF. The CDR3 DNA is TGTGCCTGGAGTGAGGGTGGGGTATCCTTACCCCTCCACTTT.

This clonotype was observed a few times. J is TRBJ2-7 and V is TRBV5-6; tentatively, D is TRBD1 or TRBD2 (5 bases each). V gave up 5 bases and J gave up 5 bases, with 14 bases separating them. CDR3 size: 13 residues. Germline CDR1 reads SGHDT; CDR2 reads YYEEEE. CDR3 region: CASSQGRPHEQYF. The DNA of the CDR3 is TGTGCCAGCAGTCAGGGACGGCCGCACGAGCAGTACTTC.

This chain joins TRBV7-6 and TRBJ2-1; no clear D gene. Germline values: CDR1 SGHVS, CDR2 FNYEAQ. Trimming took 5 bases from V and 1 from J, leaving 3 bases between them. The CDR3 spans 12 residues. In nucleotides, the CDR3 is TGTGCCAGCAGCGCATCCTACAATGAGCAGTTCTTC. This gives the protein CASSASYNEQFF.

V usage is TRBV29-1 and J usage is TRBJ1-1, with D perhaps TRBD1 (5 bases). Trimming stripped 6 bases from V and 2 bases from J, with 7 bases between. This CDR3 spans 11 amino acids. Germline CDR1 SQVTM, CDR2 ANQGSEA. The CDR3 sequence is CSVGLNTEAFF. DNA for the CDR3: TGCAGCGTGGGACTTAACACTGAAGCTTTCTTT.

In this sample, this clonotype turned up a few times. The genes are TRBV5-4 and TRBJ2-7, with D maybe TRBD1 (6 bases). The CDR3 is 13 amino acids. Trimming took off 3 bases at V and 5 bases at J, with 12 bases between the two ends. Germline CDR1 reads SGHNT; CDR2 reads YYREEE (reference sequence). The CDR3 DNA follows: TGTGCCAGCAGCTCTAGGGGGTACCACGAGCAGTACTTC. Translated: CASSSRGYHEQYF.

This clonotype was recorded a few times. The chain is built from TRBV28 and TRBJ1-5; D is possibly TRBD1 (6 bases). CDR3 length: 14 amino acids. Germline V gene data show CDR1 as MDHEN and CDR2 as SYDVKM. V was trimmed by 6 bases and J by 6 bases, leaving 15 bases between them. The CDR3 DNA reads TGTGCCAGCAGCAACACAGGGTTGGGTCAGCCCCAGCATTTT. It translates to CASSNTGLGQPQHF.

The chain is built from TRBV6-1 and TRBJ1-6; 9 bases line up with TRBD1. Germline CDR1 MNHNS, CDR2 SASEGT. V trimming: 6 bases; J trimming: 7 bases; junction bases outside the gene matches: 4. This CDR3 spans 14 amino acids. The DNA for the CDR3 is TGTGCCAGCAGGGGGACAGGGAGAAATTCACCCCTCCACTTT. It translates to CASRGTGRNSPLHF.

The genes are TRBV10-3 and TRBJ1-2; TRBD1 matches at 7 bases. V shed 6 bases, J shed 5 bases, and the junction held 6 bases outside the gene matches. The CDR3 is made up of 13 amino acids. CDR1 is ENHRY and CDR2 is SYGVKD in the germline V gene. CDR3 residues: CAISSGTEYGYTF. CDR3 bases: TGTGCCATCAGCTCCGGGACAGAATATGGCTACACCTTC.

The chain couples TRBV12-3 or TRBV12-4 to TRBJ2-2; no clear D. CDR3 length equals 14 residues. With 3 bases removed from V and 1 base from J, the gap between germline ends came to 6 bases. The chain's CDR3 is CASSLVLNTGELFF. CDR3 bases: TGTGCCAGCAGTTTGGTTCTGAACACCGGGGAGCTGTTTTTT.

The chain combines TRBV20-1 with TRBJ1-5, with a tentative D call TRBD1 (6 bases). Per germline, CDR1 DFQATT and CDR2 SNEGSKA (reference sequence). V shed 7 bases and J shed 4 bases, with 11 bases lying between them. The CDR3 extends over 12 amino acids. CDR3 sequence (DNA): TGCAGTGGCAGGGGAGGTAATCAGCCCCAGCATTTT. This gives the protein CSGRGGNQPQHF.

This chain connects TRBV19 to TRBJ1-2; 7 bases are shared with TRBD1. There are 17 residues in the CDR3. Germline-derived CDR1 and CDR2 are LNHDA and SQIVND (reference sequence). Germline trimming cut 4 bases from V and 3 bases from J; bases unmatched to any gene: 14. The CDR3 bases are TGTGCCAGTAGTACCTGGGACAGCGGACTTAGGGACTATGGCTACACCTTC. Protein product: CASSTWDSGLRDYGYTF.

The rearrangement uses TRBV7-2 and TRBJ1-6; D is unresolved. CDR3 length: 14 residues. V lost 5 bases, J lost 6 bases, and 11 bases lay in between. Germline loops: CDR1 SGHTA, CDR2 FQGNSA. The CDR3 region is CASSSGPANSPLHF. DNA for the CDR3: TGTGCCAGCAGCAGCGGGCCGGCTAATTCACCCCTCCACTTT.

The chain employs TRBV3-1 and TRBJ2-1; D unresolved. CDR3 length equals 15 residues. In germline, CDR1 is LGHDT, CDR2 YNNKEL (reference sequence). V dropped 4 bases and J dropped 3 bases, with 13 bases sitting between them. The CDR3 coding sequence is TGTGCCAGCAGCCGAGGAGAATTAATCTACAATGAGCAGTTCTTC. Protein sequence: CASSRGELIYNEQFF.

This clonotype was found a few times. V is TRBV18 and J is TRBJ2-5; 8 bases map to TRBD2. The trim removed 3 bases at V and 4 bases at J, leaving 13 bases unmatched. The CDR3 sequence is 17 residues long. CDR1 KGHSH and CDR2 LQKENI come from the germline V gene. DNA for the CDR3: TGTGCCAGCTCACCTTCCACGGGAGGGAGGGCCGGAGAGACCCAGTACTTC. Amino acid sequence: CASSPSTGGRAGETQYF.

The V gene is TRBV29-1, the J gene TRBJ2-5; a weak D match, TRBD1 (6 bases). The length of the CDR3 is 13 residues. Germline lookup yields CDR1 SQVTM and CDR2 ANQGSEA. V lost 6 bases and J 1 base, leaving 12 bases between the germline ends. In nucleotides, the CDR3 is TGCAGCGTGGGGGAGACAGGCCAAGAGACCCAGTACTTC. Encoded protein: CSVGETGQETQYF.

This clonotype was recorded once. The V call is TRBV28, the J call TRBJ1-6; D remains unclear. The CDR3 has 15 residues. Germline CDR1 MDHEN, CDR2 SYDVKM. V shed 2 bases and J shed 8 bases, with 13 bases lying between them. In DNA, the CDR3 is TGTGCCAGCAGTTTAAGGGCAGGAGTGGATTCACCCCTCCACTTT. This gives the protein CASSLRAGVDSPLHF.

The chain joins TRBV10-3 to TRBJ2-7; 8 nucleotides line up with TRBD1. CDR1 and CDR2 from the germline V gene are ENHRY and SYGVKD. The CDR3 covers 15 residues. V trimming: 5 bases; J trimming: 0 bases; junction bases outside the gene matches: 6. In DNA form, the CDR3 reads TGTGCCATCAGTACGTACAGGGGGTCCTCCTACGAGCAGTACTTC. Residues: CAISTYRGSSYEQYF.

J is TRBJ2-1 and V is TRBV6-1, with D perhaps given as TRBD1 or TRBD2 (5 bases each). Trimming cost V 8 bases and J 6 bases, with 14 bases left between them. This CDR3 is 13 amino acids long. Per germline, CDR1 MNHNS and CDR2 SASEGT. CDR3 protein: CASFVPGLNEQFF. The CDR3 nucleotides are TGTGCCAGCTTCGTTCCGGGGCTCAATGAGCAGTTCTTC.

In this sample, this clonotype turned up a few times. The chain employs TRBV18 and TRBJ2-1, with 7 bases lining up with TRBD1. CDR3 length: 14 residues. Trimming at V came to 5 bases and at J to 5 bases, leaving 6 bases not matched to a gene. CDR1 and CDR2 from the germline V gene are KGHSH and LQKENI. In DNA, the CDR3 is TGTGCCAGCTCAAAGGGACAGAAAGACAATGAGCAGTTCTTC. Translation: CASSKGQKDNEQFF.

On this clonotype: Sequence at one end of the junction differs from germline and may be a read error. V usage is TRBV5-6 and J usage is TRBJ2-5; a weak D match, TRBD2 (6 bases). The CDR3 consists of 15 residues. The germline V gene has CDR1 SGHDT and CDR2 YYEEEE. The CDR3 sequence is CASSLSGPDQGTQYF. As DNA, the CDR3 is TGTGCCAGCAGCTTGAGCGGGCCGGATCAAGGGACCCAGTACTTC.

The J gene is TRBJ1-5, the V gene TRBV15, with D maybe TRBD1 (5 bases). V lost 5 bases and J 2 bases, leaving 13 bases between the germline ends. Germline V lookup: CDR1 LNHNV, CDR2 YYDKDF (reference sequence). The CDR3 is made up of 15 amino acids. CDR3 residues: CATSPRPTGNQPQHF. The CDR3 DNA is TGTGCCACCAGCCCCCGCCCGACAGGCAATCAGCCCCAGCATTTT. The full variable domain, rest sourced from reference TRBV15 and TRBJ1-5, is DAMVIQNPRYQVTQFGKPVTLSCSQTLNHNVMYWYQQKSSQAPKLLFHYYDKDFNNEADTPDNFQSRRPNTSFCFLDIRSPGLGDTAMYLCATSPRPTGNQPQHFGDGTRLSIL.

In its sample, this clonotype was seen a few times. The chain employs TRBV27 and TRBJ2-1; no clear D gene. CDR3 size: 15 residues. Germline CDR1 MNHEY, CDR2 SMNVEV (reference sequence). Trimming took off 0 bases at V and 4 bases at J, with 10 bases between the two ends. The CDR3 DNA follows: TGTGCCAGCAGTTTATCAGGAGACCCATACAATGAGCAGTTCTTC. It is translated as CASSLSGDPYNEQFF.

This clonotype was seen only a few times. This sequence joins TRBV29-1 and TRBJ2-3; 9 nucleotides line up with TRBD2. Germline CDR1 is SQVTM and CDR2 is ANQGSEA. Trimming at V came to 6 bases and at J to 5 bases, leaving 12 bases not matched to a gene. The CDR3 spans 15 residues. The CDR3: CSVQVLAGAGDTQYF. The CDR3 nucleotides are TGCAGCGTCCAGGTGTTAGCGGGGGCGGGAGATACGCAGTATTTT.

This rearrangement joins TRBV13 to TRBJ2-3; weak D call: TRBD2 (5 bases). V shed 2 bases and J shed 10 bases, with 19 bases lying between them. Germline V lookup: CDR1 PRHDT, CDR2 FYEKMQ (reference sequence). The CDR3 runs to 15 residues. The CDR3 sequence: CASSLLASSEGAQYF. CDR3 nucleotides: TGTGCCAGCAGCTTACTGGCCTCCTCTGAGGGTGCGCAGTATTTT.